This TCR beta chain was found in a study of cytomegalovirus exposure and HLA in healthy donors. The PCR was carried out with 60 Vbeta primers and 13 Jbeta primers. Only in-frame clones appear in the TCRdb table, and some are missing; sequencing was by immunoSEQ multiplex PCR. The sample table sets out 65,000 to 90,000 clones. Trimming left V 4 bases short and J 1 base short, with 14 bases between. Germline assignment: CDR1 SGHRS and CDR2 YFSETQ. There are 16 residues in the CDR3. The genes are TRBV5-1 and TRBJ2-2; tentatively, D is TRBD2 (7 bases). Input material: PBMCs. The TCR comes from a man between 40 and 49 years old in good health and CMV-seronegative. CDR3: CASSGTGRGNTGELFF. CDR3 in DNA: TGCGCCAGCAGCGGAACAGGGAGGGGGAACACCGGGGAGCTGTTTTTT.